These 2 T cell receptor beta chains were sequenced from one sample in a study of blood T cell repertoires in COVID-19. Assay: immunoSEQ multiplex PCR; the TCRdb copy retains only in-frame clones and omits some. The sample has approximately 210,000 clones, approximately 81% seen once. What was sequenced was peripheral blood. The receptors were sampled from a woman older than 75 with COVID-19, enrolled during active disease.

The CDR3 sequence: CASSLGQGYGYF. The DNA for the CDR3 is TGTGCCAGCAGCCTCGGCCAGGGTTACGGGTACTTC. This chain joins TRBV28 and TRBJ2-7, with a tentative D call TRBD1 (5 bases). Per the germline V gene, CDR1 is MDHEN and CDR2 is SYDVKM. V lost 6 bases, J lost 12 bases, and 18 bases lay in between. This CDR3 is built from 12 residues.

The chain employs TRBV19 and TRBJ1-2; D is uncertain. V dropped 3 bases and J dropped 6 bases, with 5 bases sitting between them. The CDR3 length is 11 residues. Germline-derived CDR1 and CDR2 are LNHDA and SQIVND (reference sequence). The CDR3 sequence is CASSIRDGYTF. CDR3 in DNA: TGTGCCAGTAGTATCCGGGATGGCTACACCTTC.